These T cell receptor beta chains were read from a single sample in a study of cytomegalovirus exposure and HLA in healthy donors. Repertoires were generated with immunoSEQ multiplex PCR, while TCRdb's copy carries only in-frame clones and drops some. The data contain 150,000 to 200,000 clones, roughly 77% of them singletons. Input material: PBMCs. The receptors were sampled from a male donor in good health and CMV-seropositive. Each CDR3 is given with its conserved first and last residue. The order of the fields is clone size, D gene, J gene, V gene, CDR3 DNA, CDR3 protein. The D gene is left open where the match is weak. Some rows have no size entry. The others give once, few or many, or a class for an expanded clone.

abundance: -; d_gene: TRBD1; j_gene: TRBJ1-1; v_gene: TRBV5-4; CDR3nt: TGTGCCAGCAGCTCGCCGGACAGGGGTCGCACTGAAGCTTTCTTT; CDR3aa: CASSSPDRGRTEAFF
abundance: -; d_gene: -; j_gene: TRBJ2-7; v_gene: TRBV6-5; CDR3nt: TGTGCCAGCAGCCCTGGGGCCCCCTACGAGCAGTACTTC; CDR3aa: CASSPGAPYEQYF
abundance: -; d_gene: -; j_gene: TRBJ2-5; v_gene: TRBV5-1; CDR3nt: TGCGCCAGCAGCTCCCTGAGGCAAGAGACCCAGTACTTC; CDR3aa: CASSSLRQETQYF
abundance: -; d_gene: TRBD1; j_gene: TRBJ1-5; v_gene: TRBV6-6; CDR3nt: TGTGCCAGCACCGACAGGGCCCCCAATCAGCCCCAGCATTTT; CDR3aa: CASTDRAPNQPQHF
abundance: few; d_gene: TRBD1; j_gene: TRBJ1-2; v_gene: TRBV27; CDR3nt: TGTGCCAGCACTCAATTCGGGACAGGGTTTGGCTACACCTTC; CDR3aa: CASTQFGTGFGYTF
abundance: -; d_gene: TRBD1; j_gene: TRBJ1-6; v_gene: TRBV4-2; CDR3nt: TGTGCCAGCAGCCGCCCGGGACAGAATTCACCCCTCCACTTT; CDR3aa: CASSRPGQNSPLHF
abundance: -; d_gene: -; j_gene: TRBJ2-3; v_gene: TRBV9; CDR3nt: TGTGCCAGCAGCGTAGATCGGGGAAGGGATACGCAGTATTTT; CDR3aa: CASSVDRGRDTQYF
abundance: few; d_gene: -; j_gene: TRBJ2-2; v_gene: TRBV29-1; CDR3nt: TGCAGCGGGGGACACAACACCGGGGAGCTGTTTTTT; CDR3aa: CSGGHNTGELFF
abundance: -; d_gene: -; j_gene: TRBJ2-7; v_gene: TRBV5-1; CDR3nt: TGCGCCAGCAGCTTGGAAGGTAGGGGATTACGAGGCGAGCAGTACTTC; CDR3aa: CASSLEGRGLRGEQYF
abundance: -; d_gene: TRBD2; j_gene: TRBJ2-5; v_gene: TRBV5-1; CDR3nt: TGCGCCAGCAGCTTGGCCTTACTAGCGGGTCATCAAGAGACCCAGTACTTC; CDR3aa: CASSLALLAGHQETQYF
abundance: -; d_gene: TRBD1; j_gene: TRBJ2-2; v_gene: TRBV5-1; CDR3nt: TGCGCCAGCAGCGTGTCCGGGACAGGGGCTGTGGAGCTGTTTTTT; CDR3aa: CASSVSGTGAVELFF
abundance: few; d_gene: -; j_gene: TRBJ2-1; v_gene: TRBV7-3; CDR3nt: TGTGCCAGCAGCCTAATGGGCGCAGGAAGCAATGAGCAGTTCTTC; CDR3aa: CASSLMGAGSNEQFF
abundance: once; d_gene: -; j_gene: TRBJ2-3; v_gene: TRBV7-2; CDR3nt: TGTGCCAGCACAAACACAGATACGCAGTATTTT; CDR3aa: CASTNTDTQYF
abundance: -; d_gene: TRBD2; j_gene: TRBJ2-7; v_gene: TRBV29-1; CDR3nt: TGCAGCGTTAAGCGGGGGGTTTACGAGCAGTACTTC; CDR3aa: CSVKRGVYEQYF
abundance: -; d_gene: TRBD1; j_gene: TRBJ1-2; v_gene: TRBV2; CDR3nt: TGTGCCAGCAGTTACGACAGGGAACATGGCTACACCTTC; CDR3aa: CASSYDREHGYTF
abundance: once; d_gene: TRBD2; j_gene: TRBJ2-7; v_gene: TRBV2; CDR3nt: TGTGCCAGCGAAACTCAGACTAGCTTCGCCTACGAGCAGTACTTC; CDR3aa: CASETQTSFAYEQYF
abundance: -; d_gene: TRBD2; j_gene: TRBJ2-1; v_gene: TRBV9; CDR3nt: TGTGCCAGCAGCGTAGAAGGCGGGAGGGCCTCGGATGAGCAGTTCTTC; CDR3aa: CASSVEGGRASDEQFF
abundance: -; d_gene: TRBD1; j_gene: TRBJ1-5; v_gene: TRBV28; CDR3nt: TGTGCCAGCAGCCCGGGACAGGGTAACGATCAGCCCCAGCATTTT; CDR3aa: CASSPGQGNDQPQHF
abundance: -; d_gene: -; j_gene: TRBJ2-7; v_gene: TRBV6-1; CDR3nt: TGTGCCAGCAGCCTCACCTACGAGCAGTACTTC; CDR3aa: CASSLTYEQYF
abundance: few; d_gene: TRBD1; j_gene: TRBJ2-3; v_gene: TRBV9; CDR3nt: TGTGCCAGCAGCGAACGGAGACAGGGAACCGATACGCAGTATTTT; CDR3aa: CASSERRQGTDTQYF
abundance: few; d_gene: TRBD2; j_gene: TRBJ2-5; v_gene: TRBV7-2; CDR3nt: TGTGCCAGCAGCTACGGCGGCGGGGGTAGAGAGACCCAGTACTTC; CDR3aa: CASSYGGGGRETQYF
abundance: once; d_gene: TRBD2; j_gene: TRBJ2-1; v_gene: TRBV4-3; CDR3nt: TGCGCCAGCAGCCCCAGCGGGGGGAATGAGCAGTTCTTC; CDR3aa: CASSPSGGNEQFF
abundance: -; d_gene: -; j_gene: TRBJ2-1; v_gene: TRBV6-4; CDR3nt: TGTGCCAGCAGTGTGGCCGGGGGACCTTACAATGAGCAGTTCTTC; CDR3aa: CASSVAGGPYNEQFF
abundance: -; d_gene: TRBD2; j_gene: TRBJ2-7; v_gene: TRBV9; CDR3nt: TGTGCCAGCAGCGCCCGACCCGGGACTACAAGCTCCTACGAGCAGTACTTC; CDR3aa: CASSARPGTTSSYEQYF
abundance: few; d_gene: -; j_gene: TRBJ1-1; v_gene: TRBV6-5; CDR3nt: TGTGCCAGCAGACCGAGGGGGGGGTACACTGAAGCTTTCTTT; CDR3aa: CASRPRGGYTEAFF
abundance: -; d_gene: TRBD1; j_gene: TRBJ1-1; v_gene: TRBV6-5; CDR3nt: TGTGCCAGCAGTCGCAGACAGGGAGTGAACACTGAAGCTTTCTTT; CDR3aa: CASSRRQGVNTEAFF